This T cell receptor beta chain was retrieved from a study of shared clonotypes between healthy human individuals (dated by TCRdb to the early 2020s). About the investigation overall: The cohort comprised two women and a few men aged 18 to 49 years. For each donor, CD4 naive and CD4 memory were each run on three plates, CD8 naive on two plates, and CD8 memory on one plate. Blood TCR repertoires of roughly five healthy adults were deeply sequenced to estimate repertoire size and the extent of clonotype sharing between individuals. To increase sequencing depth and limit assay-specific biases, TCR repertoire library preparation and sequencing were carried out by different laboratories using diverse techniques. Per donor, leukapheresis produced somewhere between about 0.9 and 9.5 billion PBMCs.

Using the deep immunoSEQ assay, TCR CDR3 regions were amplified from genomic DNA by multiplex PCR. Genomic DNA extracted from each cell subset was distributed evenly over all wells of several immunoSEQ 96-well plates, and each plate served as one replicate. For sorted subsets, each replicate PCR was loaded with around 220 ng genomic DNA, equivalent to about 30,000 T cell genomes. Purified libraries were measured with a Qubit 3.0 fluorometer, size-checked on a Bioanalyzer 2100, and measured again with the KAPA Library Quantification kit. Every immunoSEQ 96-well plate was sequenced on a dedicated single-read 150-cycle Illumina NextSeq 550 flow cell. The paper's processing steps were these. The immunoSEQ output contained only junctional sequences without quality scores, so filtering could not match that applied to full-length reads. Sequences were annotated with PyIR, a Python wrapper for IgBLAST v1.9, and V/J genes and CDR3 were assigned using IMGT germline references. Any read was removed if the V/J assignment was weak (E-value above 1e-6), the CDR3 was missing, or the read contained stop codons, out-of-frame junctions, or ambiguous translated residues. V3J clonotypes were defined as sequences sharing an identical inferred V gene, J gene, and CDR3 amino acid sequence. Percentage overlap between repertoires was computed as shared unique clonotypes divided by the size of the smaller repertoire. Richness of each repertoire was evaluated using RTK rarefaction, the Chao1 estimator, and Recon v2.1 estimates of unobserved clonotypes. Generation probabilities for all TCRbeta clonotypes obtained by the gDNA method from a few donors were computed using OLGA. Sourced from immuneACCESS, this table was stored by TCRdb with only in-frame sequences that have V and J called. A share of the clones is absent; for the studies checked, an unresolved V gene accounts for under half, and the remainder has no known explanation. The V and J calls and clone size were taken over from that table, and D and trimming were inferred from the DNA. The sample has millions of clones on record, about 92% of them singletons. Under 0.45% of the sample rests with the top ten.

Study-wide conclusions, independent of this receptor: Rarefaction of sorted-subset datasets indicated incomplete sequencing despite the large sequencing depth. Pairwise subsampling led to the expectation that sequencing depth would affect the degree of clonotype sharing among donors. Naive subsets generally had larger estimated clonotype richness than memory subsets. About 4.5% of naive CD4, around 3.6% of naive CD8, approximately 2.2% of memory CD4, and around 0.4% of memory CD8 clonotypes were shared across several donors. The genetic and exposure-history diversity represented was limited by the small number of donors. Only blood was sampled, and tissue TCR repertoires likely differ from those in blood. Clonotypes shared by all four sorted-subset donors showed higher generation probabilities than non-shared clonotypes.

This clone was observed a few times. Its target antigen remains unknown. No base-level quality is on record; no much larger clone is a single base apart. CDR1 and CDR2 (MDHEN, SYDVKM) derive from the germline V gene. At the junction V is shortened by 3 bases and J by 0 bases, with 5 bases in between. From the cysteine through the phenylalanine, the CDR3 covers 13 amino acids. Only the CDR3 portion is preserved as DNA: 39 bases, with reading frame beginning at the first base. The donors were healthy, HIV-negative adults who had no recently reported acute infections or vaccinations. Only Caucasian adults living in Nashville, Tennessee, USA were represented among the donors. CD4+ T cells were enriched by magnetic negative selection; naive cells were then positively selected on CD45RA, and the negative fraction formed the memory subset. After blood collection by leukapheresis, PBMCs were isolated using Ficoll-Histopaque density gradient centrifugation and then cryopreserved in the vapor phase of liquid nitrogen. Analytical flow cytometry was used to check the purity and quantity of every magnetically sorted T cell population. Genomic DNA was isolated from each sorted fraction and quantified by UV absorbance on a Nanodrop 2000c.

This receptor was taken from a man younger than 30 in good health. Some clones in this sample may be carry-over from other donors' samples. Sample: naive CD4+ T cells from PBMCs. What the cell subset or site label conveys for this sample: CD45RA+ positively selected. The V and J segments used are TRBV28 and TRBJ1-2; there is no confident call for the D gene. CDR3 reads: CASSFIANYGYTF. The DNA is as follows: TGTGCCAGCAGTTTCATTGCTAACTATGGCTACACCTTC.